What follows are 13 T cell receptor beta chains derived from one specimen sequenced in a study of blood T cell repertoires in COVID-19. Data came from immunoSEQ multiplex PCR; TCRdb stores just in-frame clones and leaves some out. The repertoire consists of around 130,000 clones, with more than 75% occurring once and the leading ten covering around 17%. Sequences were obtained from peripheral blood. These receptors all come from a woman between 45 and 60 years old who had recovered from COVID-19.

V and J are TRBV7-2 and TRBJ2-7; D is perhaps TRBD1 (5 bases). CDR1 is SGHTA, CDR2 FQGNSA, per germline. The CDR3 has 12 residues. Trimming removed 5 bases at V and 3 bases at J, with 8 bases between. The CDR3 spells CASSPTVYEQYF. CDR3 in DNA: TGTGCCAGCAGCCCGACAGTCTACGAGCAGTACTTC.

CDR3: CASSYAPGQDYGYTF. The CDR3 DNA reads as TGTGCCAGCAGTTACGCCCCGGGACAGGATTATGGCTACACCTTC. The chain has TRBV6-5 and TRBJ1-2; 8 positions match TRBD1. The V gene end was trimmed by 2 bases and the J gene end by 5 bases; junction bases not matched to a gene: 7. The germline V gene has CDR1 MNHEY and CDR2 SVGAGI. This CDR3 comprises 15 residues.

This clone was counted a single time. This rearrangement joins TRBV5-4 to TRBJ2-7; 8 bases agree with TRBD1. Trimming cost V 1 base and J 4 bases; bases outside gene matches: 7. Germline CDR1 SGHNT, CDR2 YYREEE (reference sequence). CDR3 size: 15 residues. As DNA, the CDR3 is TGTGCCAGCAGCTTGCGTGGACAGGGAAGGTACGAGCAGTACTTC. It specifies CASSLRGQGRYEQYF.

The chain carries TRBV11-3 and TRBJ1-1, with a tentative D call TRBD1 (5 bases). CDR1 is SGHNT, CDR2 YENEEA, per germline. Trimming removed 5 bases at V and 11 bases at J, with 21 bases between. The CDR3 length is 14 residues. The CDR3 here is CASSLTGVGGRAFF. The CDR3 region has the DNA TGTGCCAGCAGCCTAACTGGGGTCGGGGGTAGGGCTTTCTTT.

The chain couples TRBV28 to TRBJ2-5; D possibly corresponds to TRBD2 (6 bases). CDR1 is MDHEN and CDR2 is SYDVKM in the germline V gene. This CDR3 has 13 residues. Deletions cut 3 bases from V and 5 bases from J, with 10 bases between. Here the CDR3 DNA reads TGTGCCAGCAGTTTTACGGCGGGGGAGACCCAGTACTTC. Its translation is CASSFTAGETQYF.

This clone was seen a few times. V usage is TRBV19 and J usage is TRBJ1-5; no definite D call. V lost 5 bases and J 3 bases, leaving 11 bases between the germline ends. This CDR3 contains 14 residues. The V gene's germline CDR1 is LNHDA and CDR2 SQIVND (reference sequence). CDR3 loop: CASSAALYNQPQHF. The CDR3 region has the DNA TGTGCCAGTAGTGCGGCCTTATACAATCAGCCCCAGCATTTT.

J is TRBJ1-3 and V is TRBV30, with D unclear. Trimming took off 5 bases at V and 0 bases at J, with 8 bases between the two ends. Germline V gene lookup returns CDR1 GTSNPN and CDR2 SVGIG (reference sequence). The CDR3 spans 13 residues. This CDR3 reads CAWARGSGNTIYF. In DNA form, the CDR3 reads TGTGCCTGGGCCCGGGGCTCTGGAAACACCATATATTTT.

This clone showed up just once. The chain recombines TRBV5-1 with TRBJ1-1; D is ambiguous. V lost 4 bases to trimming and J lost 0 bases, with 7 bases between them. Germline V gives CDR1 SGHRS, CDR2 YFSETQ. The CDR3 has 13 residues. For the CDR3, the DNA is TGCGCCAGCAGCGGGCAGGTGAACACTGAAGCTTTCTTT. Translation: CASSGQVNTEAFF.

CDR3 sequence reads: CASSQDPSSNYGYTF. CDR3 coding DNA: TGTGCCAGCAGCCAAGATCCGTCGTCCAACTATGGCTACACCTTC. The chain carries TRBV3-1 (or the pseudogene TRBV3-2) and TRBJ1-2, with unresolved D. The CDR3 covers 15 residues. Germline assignment: CDR1 LGHDT and CDR2 YNNKEL (reference sequence). V lost 0 bases and J lost 2, with 10 bases in between.

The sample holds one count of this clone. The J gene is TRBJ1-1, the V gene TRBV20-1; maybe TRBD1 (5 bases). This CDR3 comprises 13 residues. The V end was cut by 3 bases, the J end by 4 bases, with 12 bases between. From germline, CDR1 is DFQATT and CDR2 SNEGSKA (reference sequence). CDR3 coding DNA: TGCAGTGCTAGTACGGGCGGGGGCACTGAAGCTTTCTTT. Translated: CSASTGGGTEAFF.

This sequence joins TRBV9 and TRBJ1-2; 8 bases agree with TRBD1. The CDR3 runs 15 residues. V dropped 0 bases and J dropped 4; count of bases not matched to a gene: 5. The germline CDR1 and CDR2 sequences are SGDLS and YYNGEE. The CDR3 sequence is CASSVETGDSYGYTF. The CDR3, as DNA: TGTGCCAGCAGCGTAGAGACAGGGGATAGCTATGGCTACACCTTC. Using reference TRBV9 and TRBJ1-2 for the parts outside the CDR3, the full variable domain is DSGVTQTPKHLITATGQRVTLRCSPRSGDLSVYWYQQSLDQGLQFLIQYYNGEERAKGNILERFSAQQFPDLHSELNLSSLELGDSALYFCASSVETGDSYGYTFGSGTRLTVV.

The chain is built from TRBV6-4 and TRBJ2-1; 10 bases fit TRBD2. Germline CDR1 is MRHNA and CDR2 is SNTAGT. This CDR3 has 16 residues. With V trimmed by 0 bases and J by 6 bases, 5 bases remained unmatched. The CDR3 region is CASSDSTLAGFNEQFF. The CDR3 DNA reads TGTGCCAGCAGTGACTCGACACTAGCGGGGTTCAATGAGCAGTTCTTC.

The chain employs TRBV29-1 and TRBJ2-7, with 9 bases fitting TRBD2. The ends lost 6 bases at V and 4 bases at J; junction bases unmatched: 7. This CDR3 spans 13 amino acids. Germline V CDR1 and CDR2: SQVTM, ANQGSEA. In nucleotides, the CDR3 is TGCAGCGTCGAGCGGGAGGTCGGATACGAGCAGTACTTC. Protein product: CSVEREVGYEQYF.